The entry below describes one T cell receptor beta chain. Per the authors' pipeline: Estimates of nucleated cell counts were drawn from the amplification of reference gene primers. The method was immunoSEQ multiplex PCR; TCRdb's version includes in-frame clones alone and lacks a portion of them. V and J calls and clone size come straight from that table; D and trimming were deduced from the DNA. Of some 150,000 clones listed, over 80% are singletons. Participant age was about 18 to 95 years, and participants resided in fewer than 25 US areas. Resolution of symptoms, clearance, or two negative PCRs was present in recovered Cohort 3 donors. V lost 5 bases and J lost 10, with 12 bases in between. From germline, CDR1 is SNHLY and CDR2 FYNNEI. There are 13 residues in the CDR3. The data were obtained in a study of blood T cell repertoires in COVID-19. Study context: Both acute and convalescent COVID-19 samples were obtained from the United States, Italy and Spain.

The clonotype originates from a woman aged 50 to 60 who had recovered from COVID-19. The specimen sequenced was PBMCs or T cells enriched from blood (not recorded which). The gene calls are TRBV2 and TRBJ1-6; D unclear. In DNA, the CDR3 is TGTGCCAGCAGTCGGGGAAGTTGGTCACCCCTCCACTTT. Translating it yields CASSRGSWSPLHF.